The 30 T cell receptor beta chains in this list originate from one sample, sequenced in a study of shared clonotypes between healthy human individuals. Profiling relied on immunoSEQ multiplex PCR, and the TCRdb table lists in-frame clones only, not all of them. The profile shows 980,000 or so clones, about three quarters of them singletons. The specimen sequenced was memory CD4+ T cells sorted from blood. Indicated subset: CD45RA-negative fraction. These receptors were collected from a man between 18 and 29 years old in good health.

V is TRBV28 and J is TRBJ1-2; D is undetermined. V lost 10 bases to trimming and J lost 12 bases, with 18 bases between them. CDR3 size: 11 residues. Germline V CDR1 and CDR2: MDHEN, SYDVKM. This chain's CDR3 is CAIGRPHSNTF. CDR3 DNA sequence: TGTGCCATCGGGAGGCCCCACAGTAACACCTTC.

This chain uses TRBV9 with TRBJ1-2; a possible D gene is TRBD1 (5 bases). The CDR3 has 15 amino acids. Trimming cost V 3 bases and J 4 bases, with 16 bases left between them. Looked up from germline, CDR1 is SGDLS and CDR2 is YYNGEE. CDR3 protein: CASSAGRDASYGYTF. The DNA of the CDR3 is TGTGCCAGCAGCGCCGGCAGGGACGCTTCCTATGGCTACACCTTC.

J is TRBJ1-2 and V is TRBV7-9, with a tentative D call TRBD1 (6 bases). Germline V gives CDR1 SEHNR, CDR2 FQNEAQ (reference sequence). The CDR3 sequence is 16 residues long. With 1 base removed from V and 3 bases from J, the gap between germline ends came to 15 bases. The CDR3 sequence: CASSLGSTGMDYGYTF. CDR3 DNA sequence: TGTGCCAGCAGCTTAGGCTCTACAGGGATGGACTATGGCTACACCTTC.

The CDR3 sequence: CAIAGGPTGELFF. In nucleotides, the CDR3 is TGTGCTATAGCGGGAGGGCCTACCGGGGAGCTGTTTTTT. The gene calls are TRBV7-7 and TRBJ2-2, with 11 bases that match TRBD2. Germline CDR1 SSHAT, CDR2 FNYEAQ (reference sequence). This CDR3 spans 13 amino acids.

This clone has only one observation. The chain combines TRBV29-1 with TRBJ2-7, with D perhaps TRBD1 (6 bases). Trimming removed 8 bases at V and 6 bases at J, with 20 bases between. CDR3 length equals 13 residues. From germline, CDR1 is SQVTM and CDR2 ANQGSEA. The chain's CDR3 is CSFNGLGAAEQYF. The CDR3, as DNA: TGCAGCTTTAATGGACTGGGGGCGGCCGAGCAGTACTTC.

The J gene is TRBJ2-3, the V gene TRBV10-3; 8 bases map to TRBD2. V was pared by 5 bases and J by 1 base, with 5 bases of the junction left unmatched. The CDR3 has 15 amino acids. In germline, CDR1 is ENHRY, CDR2 SYGVKD. The CDR3 sequence: CAISPAGARTDTQYF. In DNA form, the CDR3 reads TGTGCCATCAGTCCAGCGGGGGCCCGCACAGATACGCAGTATTTT.

This chain joins TRBV27 and TRBJ1-4; D uncertain. The V end was cut by 5 bases, the J end by 6 bases, with 16 bases between. Germline assignment: CDR1 MNHEY and CDR2 SMNVEV (reference sequence). The CDR3 runs 15 residues. CDR3 loop: CASSPRTLVDEKLFF. CDR3 nucleotides: TGTGCCAGCAGTCCCCGGACCCTCGTGGATGAAAAACTGTTTTTT.

The genes are TRBV2 and TRBJ1-2, with D uncertain. Per germline, CDR1 SNHLY and CDR2 FYNNEI. There are 14 residues in the CDR3. V lost 0 bases to trimming and J lost 4 bases, with 9 bases between them. The chain's CDR3 is CASSEARQVYGYTF. The CDR3 DNA sequence: TGTGCCAGCAGTGAAGCTAGGCAGGTCTATGGCTACACCTTC.

The gene calls are TRBV4-3 and TRBJ2-2, with D possibly TRBD2 on 6 matching bases. The CDR3 loop spans 16 amino acids. The ends were cut back, 0 bases at V and 12 bases at J, with 20 bases in the middle. Germline loops: CDR1 LGHNA, CDR2 YSLEER. As DNA, the CDR3 is TGCGCCAGCAGCCAAGAGTTTCAGCGGGCGGATGAAAAGCTGTTTTTT. This translates into CASSQEFQRADEKLFF.

This clone appeared a few times. The J gene is TRBJ2-3, the V gene TRBV9; 9 nucleotides agree with TRBD1. After removal of 4 bases from V and 5 bases from J, the junction contained 5 bases not matched to a gene. Per the germline V gene, CDR1 is SGDLS and CDR2 is YYNGEE. The CDR3 totals 14 residues. Here the CDR3 reads CASSRLDRGDTQYF. The CDR3 DNA reads as TGTGCCAGCAGCCGCTTGGACAGGGGAGATACGCAGTATTTT.

The chain carries TRBV6-5 and TRBJ1-2; D is perhaps TRBD1 (6 bases). V shed 6 bases and J shed 8 bases, with 16 bases lying between them. Germline V gene lookup returns CDR1 MNHEY and CDR2 SVGAGI. The CDR3 has 13 amino acids. CDR3: CASRETGSGGYTF. The CDR3 nucleotides read TGTGCCAGCAGAGAAACAGGGTCTGGCGGCTACACCTTC.

The chain recombines TRBV6-5 with TRBJ1-1, with D maybe TRBD1 (5 bases). The CDR3 loop spans 13 amino acids. The V gene lost 7 bases and the J gene lost 4 bases, with 13 bases spanning the gap. The germline V gene has CDR1 MNHEY and CDR2 SVGAGI. The CDR3 sequence: CASKSTGVTEAFF. For the CDR3, the DNA is TGTGCCAGCAAATCTACAGGAGTCACTGAAGCTTTCTTT.

This chain links TRBV19 with TRBJ1-6, with 7 bases lining up with TRBD1. Germline CDR1 is LNHDA and CDR2 is SQIVND (reference sequence). The CDR3 is 16 residues long. The ends lost 4 bases at V and 4 bases at J; junction bases unmatched: 7. The CDR3 reads CASSNDRELYNSPLHF. DNA of the CDR3: TGTGCCAGTAGTAACGACAGGGAGCTATATAATTCACCCCTCCACTTT.

This rearrangement joins TRBV11-2 to TRBJ2-1; TRBD1 or TRBD2 may be the D gene (6 bases each). The germline gives CDR1 SGHAT, CDR2 FQNNGV. CDR3 size: 15 residues. Trimming removed 5 bases from V and 6 bases from J, with 17 bases in between. The CDR3 sequence is CASSDFTSGANEQFF. Written as DNA, the CDR3 is TGTGCCAGCAGCGACTTCACATCGGGGGCCAATGAGCAGTTCTTC.

The chain is built from TRBV2 and TRBJ2-5, with 7 bases fitting TRBD2. The CDR3 is made up of 14 amino acids. J gave up 5 bases and V 4 bases, and 7 bases lay outside the gene matches. Germline V gene lookup returns CDR1 SNHLY and CDR2 FYNNEI. CDR3 residues: CASSGPGGWETQYF. In nucleotides, the CDR3 is TGTGCCAGCAGTGGACCGGGGGGATGGGAGACCCAGTACTTC. Full variable domain (remainder filled in from reference TRBV2 and TRBJ2-5): EPEVTQTPSHQVTQMGQEVILRCVPISNHLYFYWYRQILGQKVEFLVSFYNNEISEKSEIFDDQFSVERPDGSNFTLKIRSTKLEDSAMYFCASSGPGGWETQYFGPGTRLLVL.

The chain carries TRBV9 and TRBJ1-2; 7 bases fit TRBD1. The CDR3 is made up of 14 amino acids. Germline lookup yields CDR1 SGDLS and CDR2 YYNGEE. Trimming took 5 bases from V and 8 from J; bases not matched to a gene: 12. CDR3 in DNA: TGTGCCAGCAGTGAACTGACAGGGACTCTGGGCTACACCTTC. Translating it yields CASSELTGTLGYTF.

This chain uses TRBV5-1 with TRBJ1-2, with a weak D call TRBD1 (5 bases). The CDR3 has 13 amino acids. The germline V gene encodes CDR1 SGHRS and CDR2 YFSETQ. V dropped 3 bases and J dropped 8 bases, with 14 bases sitting between them. For the CDR3, the DNA is TGCGCCAGCAGCTATGGAACGCCAGGGGGCTACACCTTC. This sequence encodes CASSYGTPGGYTF.

The chain has TRBV28 and TRBJ1-5, with unresolved D. Trimming shortened V by 4 bases and J by 7 bases, and 14 bases separated the two germline ends. This CDR3 contains 14 residues. The germline CDR1 and CDR2 sequences are MDHEN and SYDVKM. CDR3 loop: CASSWPGSFQPQHF. CDR3 bases: TGTGCCAGCAGTTGGCCCGGGTCCTTCCAGCCCCAGCATTTT.

The chain has TRBV2 and TRBJ1-6, with a possible D match to TRBD1 (6 bases). The V end lost 6 bases, the J end lost 5 bases, and 14 bases lay between the germline ends. The CDR3 is made up of 15 amino acids. Germline CDR1 and CDR2: SNHLY and FYNNEI. The CDR3 region has the DNA TGTGCCAGCAGGCCGGACAGTCCAAATAATTCACCCCTCCACTTT. It is translated as CASRPDSPNNSPLHF.

This clone occurred many times. This rearrangement joins TRBV11-3 to TRBJ1-5; TRBD1 is a possible D gene (5 bases). Trimming left V 4 bases short and J 0 bases short, with 19 bases between. CDR1 and CDR2 from the germline V gene are SGHNT and YENEEA. The CDR3 is 18 residues long. CDR3 sequence (DNA): TGTGCCAGCAGCTCCCCACCCAGGGACCGATATAGCAATCAGCCCCAGCATTTT. Translated: CASSSPPRDRYSNQPQHF.

The rearrangement links TRBV25-1 to TRBJ2-5; D is uncertain. This CDR3 is built from 13 residues. The V end was cut by 2 bases, the J end by 13 bases, with 17 bases between. Germline loops: CDR1 MGHDK, CDR2 SYGVNS. The CDR3 coding sequence is TGTGCCAGCAGTGAAACGGACGGTGGAAGGTGGTACTTC. Its protein product is CASSETDGGRWYF.

The chain combines TRBV7-2 with TRBJ1-5; TRBD1 matches 9 bases. There are 16 residues in the CDR3. Unmatched junction bases numbered 4, after V lost 2 bases and J lost 2 bases. Germline CDR1 SGHTA, CDR2 FQGNSA. The CDR3 here is CASSLKGQGGNQPQHF. CDR3 nucleotides: TGTGCCAGCAGCTTAAAGGGACAGGGTGGCAATCAGCCCCAGCATTTT.

On this clone: Other nucleotide sequences in the sample specify the same CDR3. This chain connects TRBV6-5 to TRBJ2-7; 8 nucleotides match TRBD1. CDR3 size: 12 residues. The germline CDR1 and CDR2 sequences are MNHEY and SVGAGI. V dropped 6 bases and J dropped 6; count of bases not matched to a gene: 4. This chain's CDR3 is CASSLDRAEQYF. The CDR3 coding sequence is TGTGCCAGCAGCCTGGACAGGGCCGAGCAGTACTTC.

This clone was seen a handful of times. V and J are TRBV7-9 and TRBJ1-4; 7 bases line up with TRBD1. Germline lookup yields CDR1 SEHNR and CDR2 FQNEAQ (reference sequence). The CDR3 is made up of 18 amino acids. V lost 3 bases and J lost 0; bases outside the gene matches: 10. CDR3 bases: TGTGCCAGCAGCTTTGGACGGGACAGCCTTGCAACTAATGAAAAACTGTTTTTT. Residues: CASSFGRDSLATNEKLFF. Variable domain in full (rest from reference TRBV7-9 and TRBJ1-4): DTGVSQNPRHKITKRGQNVTFRCDPISEHNRLYWYRQTLGQGPEFLTYFQNEAQLEKSRLLSDRFSAERPKGSFSTLEIQRTEQGDSAMYLCASSFGRDSLATNEKLFFGSGTQLSVL.

This sequence joins TRBV7-3 and TRBJ2-3; D possibly matches TRBD1 or TRBD2 (5 bases each). The CDR3 is made up of 16 amino acids. V was trimmed by 1 base and J by 0 bases, leaving 11 bases between them. The germline V gene has CDR1 SGHTA and CDR2 FQGTGA. DNA for the CDR3: TGTGCCAGCAGCTTAAATTCGGGGCTAAGCACAGATACGCAGTATTTT. Translation: CASSLNSGLSTDTQYF.

The rearrangement links TRBV4-3 to TRBJ1-1; TRBD1 is a possible D gene (5 bases). Germline V CDR1 and CDR2: LGHNA, YSLEER. The CDR3 contains 16 residues. The V end was cut by 3 bases, the J end by 3 bases, with 17 bases between. The CDR3 loop is CASSQGQGGLYTEAFF. The CDR3, as DNA: TGCGCCAGCAGCCAGGGGCAGGGAGGCCTCTACACTGAAGCTTTCTTT.

The V and J genes are TRBV4-1 and TRBJ2-2; TRBD2 aligns across 8 bases. The CDR3 is 16 residues long. Germline V CDR1 and CDR2: MGHRA, YSYEKL. V dropped 0 bases and J dropped 4; count of bases not matched to a gene: 4. CDR3 in amino acids: CASSQDKSGGTGELFF. CDR3 bases: TGCGCCAGCAGCCAAGATAAGAGCGGGGGCACCGGGGAGCTGTTTTTT.

The CDR3 bases are TGCGCCAGCAGCCAAGATCGTGGGACAGCCTATGGCTACACCTTC. This translates into CASSQDRGTAYGYTF. The chain joins TRBV4-1 to TRBJ1-2, with 7 bases matching TRBD1. This CDR3 is 15 amino acids long. With 0 bases clipped from V and 4 bases from J, the junction kept 5 bases outside the gene matches. Germline-derived CDR1 and CDR2 are MGHRA and YSYEKL.

This chain links TRBV2 with TRBJ2-2, with 8 bases fitting TRBD1. The CDR3 consists of 14 residues. The germline CDR1 and CDR2 sequences are SNHLY and FYNNEI. With V trimmed by 9 bases and J by 0 bases, 3 bases remained unmatched. CDR3 in amino acids: CASWTGPNTGELFF. In DNA form, the CDR3 reads TGTGCCAGTTGGACAGGGCCGAACACCGGGGAGCTGTTTTTT.

This chain uses TRBV7-9 with TRBJ1-1; D perhaps matches TRBD1 (5 bases). The CDR3 extends over 12 amino acids. V gave up 5 bases and J gave up 7 bases, with 11 bases separating them. The germline CDR1 and CDR2 sequences are SEHNR and FQNEAQ (reference sequence). CDR3 sequence (DNA): TGTGCCAGCAGCGCCGACAGAAATGAAGCTTTCTTT. Translated, it gives CASSADRNEAFF.